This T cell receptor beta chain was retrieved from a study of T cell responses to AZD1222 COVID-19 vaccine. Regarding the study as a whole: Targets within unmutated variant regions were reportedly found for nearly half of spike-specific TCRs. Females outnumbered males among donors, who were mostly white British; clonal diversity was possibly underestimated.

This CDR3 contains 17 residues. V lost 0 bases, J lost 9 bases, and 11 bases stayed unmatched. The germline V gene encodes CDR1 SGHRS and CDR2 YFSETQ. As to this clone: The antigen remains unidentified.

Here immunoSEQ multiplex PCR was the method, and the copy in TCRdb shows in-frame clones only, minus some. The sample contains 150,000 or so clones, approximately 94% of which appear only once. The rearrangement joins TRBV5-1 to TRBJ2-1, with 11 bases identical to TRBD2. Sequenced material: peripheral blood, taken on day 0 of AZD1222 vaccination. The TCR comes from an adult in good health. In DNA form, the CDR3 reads TGCGCCAGCAGCTTGGGTCCACTAGCGGGGGTCTCAGGTGAGCAGTTCTTC. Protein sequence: CASSLGPLAGVSGEQFF.